This record covers a single T cell receptor (beta chain). Its antigen is still unknown. Relying on iRepertoire HTBI primers and Arm-PCR of CDR3 regions, the team built TCR beta libraries. Authors' analysis steps: Throughout the samples, researchers identified roughly 60 TRBV and 12 to 15 TRBJ segments. In TCRdb, the multiplex PCR reads were re-called with MiXCR into one record per CDR3 protein. The V and J calls, along with clone size, are taken from TCRdb and not from the paper's own processing. The sample includes hundreds of thousands of distinct CDR3 sequences, around 15% of them seen just once. Time point meaning: newly diagnosed GD, antithyroid drugs for less than 3 months. Generation of the TCR library employed RNA extracted from PBMCs. These data belong to a study of regulatory T cells in long-lasting Graves disease. The study's findings and limits: Newly diagnosed Graves' patients exceeded persistent ones in TCR diversity. Relative to new patients (roughly 1,000), persistent patients exhibited greater sharing of public clonotypes (around 3,000). Newly diagnosed disease favored TRBV20-1 and TRBJ2-1 over persistent disease.

The CDR3 is 16 residues long. Trimming removed 3 bases from V and 7 bases from J, with 18 bases in between. Germline values: CDR1 SGHAT, CDR2 FQNNGV. These records were also assigned to another study, of T cells in Graves' hyperthyroidism and ophthalmopathy.

Material: peripheral blood mononuclear cells (PBMCs), obtained at new diagnosis, from a patient treated with antithyroid drugs. The clonotype was recovered from a woman aged 25 to 45 with Graves disease. The chain combines TRBV11-2 with TRBJ1-4; D call uncertain. CDR3 sequence: CASSLTLQLSGEKLFF. Written as DNA, the CDR3 is TGTGCCAGCAGCTTGACACTCCAGCTCTCTGGTGAAAAACTGTTTTTT.